This record looks at one T cell receptor (beta chain) sequence and its context. What this receptor recognizes is not known. Per-base quality was not reported, and no clone a single base away is much larger than it. The data were taken from a study of graft-versus-host responses after intestinal transplantation (dated by TCRdb to about 2021). Describing the broader study: Recipients received multivisceral, liver-intestinal, or isolated intestinal transplants. All recipients received anti-thymocyte globulin induction followed by maintenance tacrolimus and steroids for around 3 years. Graft-versus-host and host-versus-graft alloreactive T cell clones were tracked in the graft, circulation and bone marrow after intestinal transplantation using bulk TCR-beta CDR3 sequencing. To identify alloreactive clones, pre-transplant mixed lymphocyte reaction products were sequenced and compared with unstimulated pre-transplant donor and recipient T cells. The cohort enrolled 20 to 25 intestinal transplant recipients, one of whom was a retransplant, and a few patients without pretransplant specimens were excluded. A peak of at least 4% donor T cells among recipient peripheral blood mononuclear cells was the definition used for donor T cell macrochimerism. Rather than going through the commercial service, samples from three later patients were sequenced in-house on an Illumina MiSeq and processed with MiXCR. What the research found in general, with its limitations: GvH clones were found in recipient bone marrow, and some of the GvH clones appeared earlier in ileal mucosa or blood, which is consistent with an intestinal mucosal origin. Peak levels of circulating GvH clones were associated with declines in HvG clones early after transplant. The conclusions were limited by the relatively low number and heterogeneity of the intestinal transplant patients. In patients with donor T cell macrochimerism, the allografts had high GvH to HvG T cell clonal ratios.

In the first month after transplant, blood samples were collected up to 4 times, and after that at least monthly when available. V is cut back by 3 bases and J by 9 bases, with 10 bases in the junction unmatched. There are 17 amino acids in the CDR3, from cysteine to phenylalanine inclusive. The entry retains the CDR3 DNA only, 51 bases that are in frame from base 1. CDR1 and CDR2, per the germline V gene (reference sequence), are LNHDA and SQIVND. Library construction relied on the immunoSEQ multiplex PCR assay. Adaptive Biotechnologies carried out high-throughput TCR-beta CDR3 sequencing of genomic DNA for most patients. Turning to the authors' computational methods: TCR sequencing data were retrieved from Adaptive's ImmunoSEQ software for around 20 patients, whereas a few other patients were processed with MiXCR and VDJtools. CDR3 nucleotide sequences shared by donor and recipient were removed because the origin of these sequences could not be assigned. To count as alloreactive, a clone needed at least 2-fold expansion over unstimulated cells and a minimum CFSE-low frequency of 0.002% (template counts) or 0.001% (read counts). Clones were considered mappable if detected in sequenced pre-transplant spleen, lymph node, or MLR CFSE-low populations of the donor or recipient. The cumulative frequency of alloreactive clones was calculated as a percentage of all sequences, weighted by copy number. The clones in this table, taken by TCRdb from immuneACCESS, are in-frame only. Not every clone is retained; where verified, under half of the shortfall comes from an unresolved V gene, and the cause of the rest is unknown. That table furnishes V, J and clone size, whereas the DNA furnished D and trimming. The sample data list around 9,500 clones, and around 87% of these were observed just once. The ten largest clonotypes hold approximately 9.9% of the sample.

The chain couples TRBV19 to TRBJ2-4, and 14 junction bases match TRBD2. The sequence derives from a human patient who received an intestinal transplant, so some T cells may come from the graft donor. The starting material was PBMCs, obtained about 240 days after intestinal transplant. The DNA sequence is as follows: TGTGCCAGTAGTATGTTTAAACTAGGACTAGCGGGAGGCATTCAGTACTTC. Translated, this is CASSMFKLGLAGGIQYF.